This is a list of T cell receptor beta chains from one sample in a study of neurological immune-mediated disorders. Each CDR3 protein gets one entry after TCRdb re-called the 5' RACE reads with MiXCR. The sample comprises about 38,000 distinct CDR3 sequences, around 4.8% of which are singletons, and 9% to 10% rests with the top ten. The sequenced material came from CD4+ T cells from blood. These receptors all stem from a man aged 18-30 years in good health. Each CDR3 is given with its conserved first and last residue. The order of the fields is D gene, V gene, J gene, clone size, CDR3 protein, CDR3 DNA. The D gene is left open where the match is weak. The size field reads once, few, many, or a class for an expanded clone.

d_gene: NA
v_gene: TRBV4-2
j_gene: TRBJ1-1
abundance: many
CDR3aa: CASSQVVGVTEAFF
CDR3nt: TGTGCCAGCAGCCAAGTGGTGGGGGTCACTGAAGCTTTCTTT

d_gene: NA
v_gene: TRBV6-5
j_gene: TRBJ1-4
abundance: many
CDR3aa: CASSYSWATNEKLFF
CDR3nt: TGTGCCAGCAGTTACTCGTGGGCAACTAATGAAAAACTGTTTTTT

d_gene: NA
v_gene: TRBV7-9
j_gene: TRBJ1-2
abundance: many
CDR3aa: CASSPAGELYGYTF
CDR3nt: TGTGCCAGCAGCCCGGCGGGGGAACTCTATGGCTACACCTTC

d_gene: NA
v_gene: TRBV29-1
j_gene: TRBJ1-1
abundance: many
CDR3aa: CSVGGGASRTEAFF
CDR3nt: TGCAGCGTTGGAGGGGGAGCCTCGAGAACTGAAGCTTTCTTT

d_gene: NA
v_gene: TRBV3-1
j_gene: TRBJ2-7
abundance: many
CDR3aa: CASSPLGGATYEQYF
CDR3nt: TGTGCCAGCAGCCCCCTTGGGGGGGCCACCTACGAGCAGTACTTC

d_gene: TRBD1
v_gene: TRBV29-1
j_gene: TRBJ1-1
abundance: many
CDR3aa: CSVGQMNTEAFF
CDR3nt: TGCAGCGTGGGACAGATGAACACTGAAGCTTTCTTT

d_gene: NA
v_gene: TRBV20-1
j_gene: TRBJ1-2
abundance: many
CDR3aa: CSAMLGRESYGYTF
CDR3nt: TGCAGTGCTATGTTAGGCAGGGAGTCATATGGCTACACCTTC

d_gene: NA
v_gene: TRBV11-1
j_gene: TRBJ1-1
abundance: many
CDR3aa: CASSFHPTGLLAEAFF
CDR3nt: TGTGCCAGCAGTTTCCACCCGACAGGACTTTTGGCTGAAGCTTTCTTT

d_gene: NA
v_gene: TRBV5-1
j_gene: TRBJ1-4
abundance: many
CDR3aa: CASSFRATNEKLFF
CDR3nt: TGCGCCAGCAGCTTCAGGGCAACTAATGAAAAACTGTTTTTT

d_gene: TRBD1
v_gene: TRBV11-2
j_gene: TRBJ2-3
abundance: many
CDR3aa: CASRGQAGADTQYF
CDR3nt: TGTGCCAGCAGGGGACAGGCCGGGGCAGATACGCAGTATTTT

d_gene: NA
v_gene: TRBV7-2
j_gene: TRBJ1-5
abundance: many
CDR3aa: CASSLDSRPSVNQPQHF
CDR3nt: TGTGCCAGCAGCTTGGATTCCAGACCAAGTGTTAATCAGCCCCAGCATTTT

d_gene: NA
v_gene: TRBV28
j_gene: TRBJ2-1
abundance: many
CDR3aa: CASDRRGASYNEQFF
CDR3nt: TGTGCCAGCGATAGACGGGGGGCTTCCTACAATGAGCAGTTCTTC

d_gene: NA
v_gene: TRBV18
j_gene: TRBJ1-1
abundance: once
CDR3aa: CASSREGRNTEAFF
CDR3nt: TGTGCCAGCTCACGGGAGGGACGGAACACTGAAGCTTTCTTT

d_gene: NA
v_gene: TRBV7-3
j_gene: TRBJ1-1
abundance: many
CDR3aa: CASSRGPNTEAFF
CDR3nt: TGTGCCAGCAGCCGGGGTCCCAACACTGAAGCTTTCTTT

d_gene: NA
v_gene: TRBV5-1
j_gene: TRBJ2-2
abundance: many
CDR3aa: CASSFRNGPLELFF
CDR3nt: TGCGCCAGCAGCTTTCGGAACGGACCCTTGGAGCTGTTTTTT

d_gene: NA
v_gene: TRBV10-3
j_gene: TRBJ2-6
abundance: many
CDR3aa: CAISASQRYHSGANVLTF
CDR3nt: TGTGCCATCAGTGCTTCACAACGTTACCACTCTGGGGCCAACGTCCTGACTTTC

d_gene: NA
v_gene: TRBV7-2
j_gene: TRBJ2-3
abundance: many
CDR3aa: CASSFFSTDTQYF
CDR3nt: TGTGCCAGCAGCTTTTTCAGCACAGATACGCAGTATTTT

d_gene: NA
v_gene: TRBV11-2
j_gene: TRBJ2-7
abundance: many
CDR3aa: CASSLYIWDGYEQYF
CDR3nt: TGTGCCAGCAGCTTATATATATGGGACGGCTACGAGCAGTACTTC

d_gene: NA
v_gene: TRBV10-3
j_gene: TRBJ2-3
abundance: many
CDR3aa: CAISEPTRWAGSTDTQYF
CDR3nt: TGTGCCATCAGTGAGCCCACAAGGTGGGCTGGTAGCACAGATACGCAGTATTTT

d_gene: NA
v_gene: TRBV5-1
j_gene: TRBJ2-5
abundance: many
CDR3aa: CASSSGDAKGTQYF
CDR3nt: TGCGCCAGCAGCTCGGGGGACGCCAAGGGGACCCAGTACTTC